This T cell receptor (beta chain) originates from a study of patients and donors after allogeneic stem cell transplantation. This clonotype was observed a handful of times. TCRdb called the RT-PCR reads again in MiXCR, with one record for every CDR3 protein. The table lists 900,000 to 1,000,000 distinct CDR3 sequences, more than 15% of them singletons. Trimming left V 0 bases short and J 7 bases short, with 15 bases between. The length of the CDR3 is 15 residues. Germline lookup yields CDR1 LGHNA and CDR2 YNFKEQ. The rearrangement links TRBV4-2 to TRBJ1-2; D remains ambiguous. Sequenced: blood, either unsorted or a sorted T cell fraction (not recorded which). This TCR came from a human donor who was either an allogeneic HSCT recipient or a stem cell or donor lymphocyte infusion donor (not recorded which). It is not recorded whose cells these are; they may come from a transplant donor. CDR3 sequence (DNA): TGTGCCAGCAGCCAAGATTGGCGGGTACCACTTGGCTACACCTTC. Protein: CASSQDWRVPLGYTF.